This T cell receptor (beta chain) was captured in a study of Graves' ophthalmopathy and Graves' hyperthyroidism. From germline, CDR1 is PRHDT and CDR2 FYEKMQ (reference sequence). There are 17 residues in the CDR3. V lost 6 bases and J lost 2, with 23 bases in between. Exclusion applied to patients with other autoimmune diseases, uncontrolled infections, pregnancy or lactation. Beta-chain TCR CDR3 regions were amplified from RNA transcripts. Scientists carried out first-round RT-PCR using HTBI primers and then a second-round multiplex PCR. Each CDR3 protein is one row after TCRdb ran MiXCR on the multiplex PCR reads. The sample holds about 240,000 distinct CDR3 sequences, approximately 42% seen once.

The chain combines TRBV13 with TRBJ2-7; a possible D gene is TRBD2 (6 bases). The sequence derives from an adult man with Graves' ophthalmopathy. Sample: peripheral blood. The CDR3 sequence: CASSALGMTGVTYEQYF. As DNA, the CDR3 is TGTGCCAGCAGTGCCCTGGGGATGACGGGAGTAACCTACGAGCAGTACTTC. The full variable domain, completed using reference TRBV13 and TRBJ2-7, is AAGVIQSPRHLIKEKRETATLKCYPIPRHDTVYWYQQGPGQDPQFLISFYEKMQSDKGSIPDRFSAQQFSDYHSELNMSSLELGDSALYFCASSALGMTGVTYEQYFGPGTRLTVT.